The clone carrying this T cell receptor (beta chain) is deemed medium-sized. Its antigen is as yet unknown. This entry is derived from a study of OX40 agonist ivuxolimab in advanced cancers. Across the study: The patients received ivuxolimab by intravenous route every 2 weeks at 0.01 to 10 mg/kg. Study-wide points: At doses 0.1 to 3.0 mg/kg, CD4+ and CD8+ clones expanded.

The junction had 9 bases not matched to a gene; V was cut back by 3 bases and J by 3 bases. The germline gives CDR1 KGHSH, CDR2 LQKENI. The CDR3 is made up of 16 amino acids. Sequencing used immunoSEQ multiplex PCR; TCRdb keeps in-frame clones, though not all of them. The sample contains roughly 66,000 clones, around 83% of which appear only once. The receptor's source is an adult with an advanced solid tumor such as melanoma, head and neck, liver or kidney cancer. The sequences come from CD4+ or CD8+ T cells sorted from blood, collected in a trial of the OX40 agonist ivuxolimab. This rearrangement joins TRBV18 to TRBJ1-1, with 8 bases identical to TRBD1. The CDR3 spells CASSPQAGGGDTEAFF. The CDR3 DNA is TGTGCCAGCTCACCGCAGGCAGGGGGCGGGGACACTGAAGCTTTCTTT.